A single sample gave rise to the 14 T cell receptor beta chains below, sequenced in a study of shared clonotypes between healthy human individuals. Positively selected for CCR7, the CD45RO-negative cells used as naive CD8 cells excluded terminally differentiated effector memory CD45RA+ cells. Clones were sequenced by immunoSEQ multiplex PCR, and TCRdb holds only the in-frame ones, with some missing. The sample records about 2 million clones, about 95% being singletons. Sequenced input: naive CD8+ T cells sorted from blood. The source is a man aged 18-30 years in good health.

This chain joins TRBV7-9 and TRBJ1-2, with TRBD1 identical over 10 bases. CDR3 size: 15 residues. Trimming removed 5 bases from V and 5 bases from J; junction bases left unmatched: 8. Per the germline V gene, CDR1 is SEHNR and CDR2 is FQNEAQ (reference sequence). This CDR3 is CASSPPGTGAYGYTF. DNA for the CDR3: TGTGCCAGCAGCCCCCCCGGGACAGGGGCTTATGGCTACACCTTC.

On this clone: The same CDR3 can be traced to other DNA sequences in this sample. V and J are TRBV27 and TRBJ2-3; weak D call: TRBD2 (6 bases). Between the trimmed V and J ends, which lost 1 base and 0 bases, there was a span of 8 bases. Germline CDR1 and CDR2: MNHEY and SMNVEV (reference sequence). The CDR3 is made up of 15 amino acids. CDR3 coding DNA: TGTGCCAGCAGTTTATACGGGACTAGCACAGATACGCAGTATTTT. The encoded protein is CASSLYGTSTDTQYF.

CDR3 coding DNA: TGTGCCAGCAGCTTAGCGCTTCCTAGCGGGGGCCCTCTGAGCACAGATACGCAGTATTTT. Translated: CASSLALPSGGPLSTDTQYF. V usage is TRBV7-6 and J usage is TRBJ2-3; TRBD2 matches 10 bases. This CDR3 spans 20 amino acids. The germline CDR1 and CDR2 sequences are SGHVS and FNYEAQ. The junction had 12 bases not matched to a gene; V was cut back by 0 bases and J by 0 bases.

The V gene is TRBV11-2, the J gene TRBJ2-5; possible D gene TRBD1, 6 bases. V gave up 3 bases and J gave up 5 bases, with 13 bases separating them. Germline V gene lookup returns CDR1 SGHAT and CDR2 FQNNGV. This CDR3 is 14 amino acids long. The CDR3 region has the DNA TGTGCCAGCAGCTTGTACAGGGAGCTGGAGACCCAGTACTTC. Protein product: CASSLYRELETQYF.

This clone was seen just once. V and J are TRBV28 and TRBJ2-1; possible D gene TRBD1, 6 bases. V was pared by 4 bases and J by 5 bases, with 9 bases between. The V gene's germline CDR1 is MDHEN and CDR2 SYDVKM. This CDR3 is built from 13 residues. The CDR3 DNA is TGTGCCAGCAGTTCCGGACAGAACAATGAGCAGTTCTTC. Residues: CASSSGQNNEQFF.

The rearrangement uses TRBV18 and TRBJ2-1; TRBD1 agrees at 10 bases. CDR3 length: 14 amino acids. Germline V CDR1 and CDR2: KGHSH, LQKENI. The ends lost 4 bases at V and 8 bases at J; junction bases unmatched: 5. CDR3 amino acids: CASSLGQGGDEQFF. The CDR3 DNA reads as TGTGCCAGCTCACTTGGACAGGGGGGCGATGAGCAGTTCTTC.

This rearrangement joins TRBV2 to TRBJ1-4; weak D call: TRBD1 (6 bases). Germline V lookup: CDR1 SNHLY, CDR2 FYNNEI. The CDR3 runs 13 residues. Trimming removed 7 bases from V and 8 bases from J, with 14 bases in between. CDR3 nucleotides: TGTGCCAGCACTACAGGGCGACAAGAAAAACTGTTTTTT. As protein: CASTTGRQEKLFF.

This clone was counted once. The J gene is TRBJ2-5, the V gene TRBV7-8; unclear D gene. The CDR3 runs 13 residues. Per germline, CDR1 SGHVS and CDR2 FQNEAQ. V shed 5 bases and J shed 2 bases, with 9 bases lying between them. CDR3 bases: TGTGCCAGCAGCGTTCTCCCACAAGAGACCCAGTACTTC. Protein sequence: CASSVLPQETQYF. Full variable domain (outside the CDR3, taken from reference TRBV7-8 and TRBJ2-5): GAGVSQSPRYKVAKRGQDVALRCDPISGHVSLFWYQQALGQGPEFLTYFQNEAQLDKSGLPSDRFFAERPEGSVSTLKIQRTQQEDSAVYLCASSVLPQETQYFGPGTRLLVL.

For this clone: Other DNA variants within this sample encode the same CDR3. The chain uses TRBV7-9 and TRBJ2-7; D remains ambiguous. CDR3 length: 13 residues. The germline V gene encodes CDR1 SEHNR and CDR2 FQNEAQ (reference sequence). Trimming removed 1 base from V and 4 bases from J, with 8 bases in between. CDR3 protein: CASSLELTYEQYF. The CDR3 nucleotides are TGTGCCAGCAGCTTAGAACTCACATACGAGCAGTACTTC.

The chain combines TRBV10-1 with TRBJ1-3; possible D gene TRBD1, 5 bases. The germline V and J ends were trimmed by 3 bases and 1 base, with 16 bases remaining between them. The CDR3 runs to 17 residues. In germline, CDR1 is WNHNN, CDR2 SYGVQD (reference sequence). In DNA form, the CDR3 reads TGCGCCAGCAGTGACAATCAGGGTCGGCTTTCTGGAAACACCATATATTTT. Translation gives CASSDNQGRLSGNTIYF.

The chain joins TRBV4-1 to TRBJ1-1; no definite D call. The CDR3 consists of 16 residues. The ends were cut back, 0 bases at V and 2 bases at J, with 13 bases in the middle. In germline, CDR1 is MGHRA, CDR2 YSYEKL. CDR3 loop: CASSQEWTAFNTEAFF. The CDR3 DNA is TGCGCCAGCAGCCAAGAATGGACCGCCTTTAACACTGAAGCTTTCTTT.

The chain couples TRBV11-2 to TRBJ2-3; TRBD2 aligns across 12 bases. The germline V gene has CDR1 SGHAT and CDR2 FQNNGV. There are 17 residues in the CDR3. V shed 5 bases and J 6 bases; nucleotides not matched to a gene: 12. The DNA of the CDR3 is TGTGCCAGCAGCGTCCTTGGACTAGCGGGGCCAGGGGATACGCAGTATTTT. As protein: CASSVLGLAGPGDTQYF. The whole variable domain, remainder taken from reference TRBV11-2 and TRBJ2-3, is EAGVAQSPRYKIIEKRQSVAFWCNPISGHATLYWYQQILGQGPKLLIQFQNNGVVDDSQLPKDRFSAERLKGVDSTLKIQPAKLEDSAVYLCASSVLGLAGPGDTQYFGPGTRLTVL.

The rearrangement uses TRBV7-9 and TRBJ1-4; D perhaps matches TRBD1 (5 bases). Trimming removed 5 bases from V and 7 bases from J, with 23 bases in between. The CDR3 consists of 17 residues. Germline V gene data show CDR1 as SEHNR and CDR2 as FQNEAQ (reference sequence). The CDR3 here is CASSPHDIGHQPEKLFF. CDR3 coding DNA: TGTGCCAGCAGCCCCCATGATATCGGACACCAACCTGAAAAACTGTTTTTT.

For this clone: Other DNA sequences of this sample code for an identical CDR3. The V gene is TRBV5-1, the J gene TRBJ2-7; TRBD1 agrees at 7 bases. V was pared by 4 bases and J by 1 base, with 5 bases of the junction left unmatched. Per the germline V gene, CDR1 is SGHRS and CDR2 is YFSETQ. This CDR3 has 14 amino acids. The CDR3 sequence: CASSPTGTSYEQYF. The CDR3 DNA sequence: TGCGCCAGCAGCCCGACAGGGACGTCCTACGAGCAGTACTTC.